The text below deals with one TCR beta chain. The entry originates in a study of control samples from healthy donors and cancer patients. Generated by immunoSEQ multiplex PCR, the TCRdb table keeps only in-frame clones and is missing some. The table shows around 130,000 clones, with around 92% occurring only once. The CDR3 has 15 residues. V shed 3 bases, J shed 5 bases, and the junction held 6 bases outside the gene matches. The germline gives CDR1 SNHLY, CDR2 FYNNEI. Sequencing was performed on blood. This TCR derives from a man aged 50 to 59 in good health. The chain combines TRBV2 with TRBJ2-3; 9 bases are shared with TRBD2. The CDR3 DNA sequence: TGTGCCAGCAGTGATCGCGCGGGGGGGCAAGATACGCAGTATTTT. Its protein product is CASSDRAGGQDTQYF. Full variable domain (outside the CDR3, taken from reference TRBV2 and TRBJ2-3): EPEVTQTPSHQVTQMGQEVILRCVPISNHLYFYWYRQILGQKVEFLVSFYNNEISEKSEIFDDQFSVERPDGSNFTLKIRSTKLEDSAMYFCASSDRAGGQDTQYFGPGTRLTVL.